The next 17 T cell receptor beta chains were all read from a single sample in a study of CD8 T cells in ankylosing spondylitis. The study, taken as a whole, reports: There was a TCR beta motif, made of several highly homologous variants, that appeared characteristic of ankylosing spondylitis blood.

Their cognate antigens are unknown. A single record per CDR3 protein comes from TCRdb applying MiXCR to the 5' RACE reads. The repertoire holds some 840,000 distinct CDR3 sequences, with approximately 12% as singletons. Sequencing was performed on blood, either unsorted or a sorted T cell fraction (not recorded which). These receptors came from a male donor with ankylosing spondylitis.

This clonotype was counted many times. The J gene is TRBJ2-3, the V gene TRBV29-1; no definite D call. V was cut by 7 bases and J by 2 bases, with 7 bases left in between. Germline V gene data show CDR1 as SQVTM and CDR2 as ANQGSEA. The CDR3 totals 11 residues. CDR3: CSGGSTDTQYF. DNA for the CDR3: TGCAGCGGTGGGTCCACAGATACGCAGTATTTT.

V and J are TRBV5-1 and TRBJ2-5, with TRBD2 as a possible D gene (6 bases). Germline V gives CDR1 SGHRS, CDR2 YFSETQ. CDR3 length: 15 amino acids. The V gene lost 4 bases and the J gene lost 5 bases, with 18 bases spanning the gap. The CDR3 region has the DNA TGCGCCAGCAGCCGGAGAGGCGGAGGGACGGAGACCCAGTACTTC. Amino acids: CASSRRGGGTETQYF.

A few counts support this clonotype. The chain links TRBV4-2 to TRBJ1-4, with TRBD1 identical over 7 bases. Losses at the gene ends were 4 bases for V and 8 bases for J; bases not matched to a gene: 10. This CDR3 is built from 15 residues. Germline loops: CDR1 LGHNA, CDR2 YNFKEQ. The CDR3 region has the DNA TGTGCCAGCAGCCCCACCGGGACAGAGCCCGAAAAACTGTTTTTT. This encodes CASSPTGTEPEKLFF.

This clonotype has only a few counts. This chain links TRBV20-1 with TRBJ2-3; D may be TRBD2 (7 bases). Between the trimmed V and J ends, which lost 3 bases and 2 bases, there was a span of 12 bases. The CDR3 extends over 14 amino acids. Germline assignment: CDR1 DFQATT and CDR2 SNEGSKA (reference sequence). CDR3 in amino acids: CSASKGGNTDTQYF. CDR3 sequence (DNA): TGCAGTGCTAGTAAGGGGGGGAACACAGATACGCAGTATTTT.

The gene calls are TRBV5-1 and TRBJ2-1; the D is unclear. The CDR3 covers 16 residues. From germline, CDR1 is SGHRS and CDR2 YFSETQ. The V gene lost 0 bases and the J gene lost 0 bases, with 10 bases spanning the gap. This chain's CDR3 is CASSLELSRSYNEQFF. CDR3 in DNA: TGCGCCAGCAGCTTGGAACTTTCCCGCTCCTACAATGAGCAGTTCTTC.

This clonotype was observed many times. The V gene is TRBV24-1, the J gene TRBJ2-7; 7 positions agree with TRBD1. Trimming at V came to 9 bases and at J to 2 bases, leaving 15 bases not matched to a gene. This CDR3 spans 16 amino acids. Germline V CDR1 and CDR2: KGHDR, SFDVKD. The CDR3 here is CATQSAGDSYAYEQYF. The DNA of the CDR3 is TGTGCCACCCAATCAGCAGGGGACAGCTACGCCTACGAGCAGTACTTC.

This chain links TRBV5-1 with TRBJ2-1; no definite D call. This CDR3 has 15 residues. The germline gives CDR1 SGHRS, CDR2 YFSETQ. Trimming took off 0 bases at V and 0 bases at J, with 7 bases between the two ends. The CDR3 DNA is TGCGCCAGCAGCTTGGAAACGGTCTCCTACAATGAGCAGTTCTTC. This codes for CASSLETVSYNEQFF.

The chain uses TRBV9 and TRBJ2-7; D uncertain. CDR1 SGDLS and CDR2 YYNGEE come from the germline V gene. The CDR3 extends over 15 amino acids. Deletions cut 2 bases from V and 7 bases from J, with 19 bases between. CDR3 sequence (DNA): TGTGCCAGCAGCGTTGACCCGGCAGGAGTGGTAGAGCAGTACTTC. It is translated as CASSVDPAGVVEQYF.

The rearrangement joins TRBV6-2 or TRBV6-3 to TRBJ2-6; the D call may be TRBD1 or TRBD2 (5 bases each). V was clipped by 6 bases and J by 4 bases, with 22 bases between them. The CDR3 consists of 18 residues. Germline V gene sequence: CDR1 MNHEY, CDR2 SVGEGT. The CDR3 reads CASRDRDRLFRGANVLTF. The CDR3 nucleotides read TGTGCCAGCAGGGACCGGGACCGATTATTTCGGGGGGCCAACGTCCTGACTTTC.

The chain is built from TRBV7-2 and TRBJ2-7; 8 positions match TRBD1. Germline V CDR1 and CDR2: SGHTA, FQGNSA. J lost 6 bases, V lost 5 bases, and 6 bases had no gene match. This CDR3 contains 13 residues. CDR3 sequence reads: CASSVTGVGEQYF. The CDR3, as DNA: TGTGCCAGCAGCGTGACAGGGGTCGGCGAGCAGTACTTC.

This rearrangement joins TRBV25-1 to TRBJ2-1, with no clear D. Germline lookup yields CDR1 MGHDK and CDR2 SYGVNS. The CDR3 runs to 15 residues. With 3 bases removed from V and 2 bases from J, the gap between germline ends came to 11 bases. The CDR3 DNA reads as TGTGCCAGCAGTGAGCGACGATCTCCCTACAATGAGCAGTTCTTC. Residues: CASSERRSPYNEQFF.

The chain employs TRBV20-1 and TRBJ2-5; the match to TRBD2 covers 11 bases. The junction had 5 bases not matched to a gene; V was cut back by 3 bases and J by 5 bases. Germline values: CDR1 DFQATT, CDR2 SNEGSKA (reference sequence). This CDR3 contains 14 residues. CDR3 sequence: CSASDSGRAETQYF. The CDR3 DNA is TGCAGTGCTAGTGATAGCGGGAGGGCTGAGACCCAGTACTTC.

This clonotype appeared a few times. The CDR3 protein is CASSVPQVNYGYTF. The CDR3 DNA sequence: TGTGCCAGCAGCGTACCACAGGTGAACTATGGCTACACCTTC. This sequence joins TRBV9 and TRBJ1-2; a weak D match, TRBD1 (5 bases). This CDR3 comprises 14 residues. Trimming removed 1 base at V and 2 bases at J, with 9 bases between. Germline CDR1 reads SGDLS; CDR2 reads YYNGEE. Drawing the rest from reference TRBV9 and TRBJ1-2, the complete variable domain is DSGVTQTPKHLITATGQRVTLRCSPRSGDLSVYWYQQSLDQGLQFLIQYYNGEERAKGNILERFSAQQFPDLHSELNLSSLELGDSALYFCASSVPQVNYGYTFGSGTRLTVV.

The V call is TRBV5-5, the J call TRBJ1-1; D remains ambiguous. V was cut by 4 bases and J by 1 base, with 11 bases left in between. The CDR3 consists of 14 residues. Germline V lookup: CDR1 SGHKS, CDR2 YYEKEE (reference sequence). CDR3 in DNA: TGTGCCAGCAGCCCTGTTGGTCGGAACACTGAAGCTTTCTTT. Its translation is CASSPVGRNTEAFF.

This clonotype was seen a handful of times. The CDR3 DNA sequence: TGCAGTGCTAGGGCCGTAGTCTTGGAAGGAGATTCACCCCTCCACTTT. This gives the protein CSARAVVLEGDSPLHF. The chain recombines TRBV20-1 with TRBJ1-6; D gene uncertain. The germline V gene has CDR1 DFQATT and CDR2 SNEGSKA (reference sequence). Trimming took 3 bases from V and 8 from J, leaving 20 bases between them. This CDR3 spans 16 amino acids.

This clonotype was counted between two and nine times. The rearrangement joins TRBV20-1 to TRBJ2-1; 11 bases are a match to TRBD2. Unmatched junction bases numbered 2, after V lost 3 bases and J lost 1 base. Germline CDR1 is DFQATT and CDR2 is SNEGSKA (reference sequence). The CDR3 loop spans 15 amino acids. CDR3 sequence reads: CSASGTSGSYNEQFF. CDR3 sequence (DNA): TGCAGTGCTAGTGGGACTAGCGGTTCCTACAATGAGCAGTTCTTC.

The chain combines TRBV2 with TRBJ2-5; D gene unclear. CDR3 size: 11 residues. Trimming pared 5 bases from V and 5 bases from J, leaving 6 bases between. Germline V gene data show CDR1 as SNHLY and CDR2 as FYNNEI. CDR3 bases: TGTGCCAGCAGTAACCCGGAGACCCAGTACTTC. This gives the protein CASSNPETQYF. Together with reference TRBV2 and TRBJ2-5, the CDR3 gives the full variable domain: EPEVTQTPSHQVTQMGQEVILRCVPISNHLYFYWYRQILGQKVEFLVSFYNNEISEKSEIFDDQFSVERPDGSNFTLKIRSTKLEDSAMYFCASSNPETQYFGPGTRLLVL.